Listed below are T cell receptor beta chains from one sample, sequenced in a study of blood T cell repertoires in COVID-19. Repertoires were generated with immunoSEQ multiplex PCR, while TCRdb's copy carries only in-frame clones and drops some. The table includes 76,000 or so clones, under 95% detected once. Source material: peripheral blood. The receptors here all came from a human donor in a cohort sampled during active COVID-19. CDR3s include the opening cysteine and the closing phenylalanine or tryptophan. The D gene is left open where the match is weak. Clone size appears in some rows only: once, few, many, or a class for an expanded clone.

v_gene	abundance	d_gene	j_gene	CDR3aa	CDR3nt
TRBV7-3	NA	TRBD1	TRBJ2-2	CASRRQGAGTGELFF	TGTGCCAGCAGGCGACAGGGGGCGGGCACCGGGGAGCTGTTTTTT
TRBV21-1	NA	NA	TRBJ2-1	CASSVGPYNEQFF	TGTGCCAGCAGCGTTGGGCCCTACAATGAGCAGTTCTTC
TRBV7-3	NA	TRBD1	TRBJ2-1	CASSARDRGDNEQFF	TGTGCCAGCAGCGCCCGGGACAGGGGGGACAATGAGCAGTTCTTC
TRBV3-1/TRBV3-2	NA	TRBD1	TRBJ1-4	CASSPGGTREGTNEKLFF	TGTGCCAGCAGCCCAGGGGGCACACGCGAGGGAACTAATGAAAAACTGTTTTTT
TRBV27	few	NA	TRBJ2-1	CASSSILDMHEQFF	TGTGCCAGCAGTTCTATACTAGATATGCATGAGCAGTTCTTC
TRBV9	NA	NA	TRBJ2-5	CASSLRDNLWETQYF	TGTGCCAGCAGCTTACGGGACAATCTTTGGGAGACCCAGTACTTC
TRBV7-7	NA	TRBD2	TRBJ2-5	CASSPGGLAGGQGETQYF	TGTGCTAGCAGCCCAGGCGGGCTAGCGGGGGGGCAGGGGGAGACCCAGTACTTC
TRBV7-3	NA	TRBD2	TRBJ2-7	CASSSRGGGSYEQYF	TGTGCCAGCAGCTCCCGGGGGGGCGGTTCCTACGAGCAGTACTTC
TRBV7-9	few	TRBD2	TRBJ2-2	CASSSPRGGNTGELFF	TGTGCCAGCAGCTCCCCGCGGGGGGGAAACACCGGGGAGCTGTTTTTT
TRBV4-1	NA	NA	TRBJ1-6	CASSQGQGPPSPLHF	TGCGCCAGCAGCCAAGGGCAGGGGCCCCCTTCACCCCTCCACTTT
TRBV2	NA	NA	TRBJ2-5	CASSEARGTQYF	TGTGCCAGCAGTGAAGCCCGGGGGACCCAGTACTTC
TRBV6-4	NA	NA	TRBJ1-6	CASSDSEGSPLHF	TGTGCCAGCAGTGACTCGGAGGGTTCACCCCTCCACTTT
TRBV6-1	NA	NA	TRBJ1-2	CASSDPAGGINYGYTF	TGTGCCAGCAGTGACCCCGCGGGGGGCATAAACTATGGCTACACCTTC
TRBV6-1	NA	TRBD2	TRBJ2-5	CASSEGLAGMETQYF	TGTGCCAGCAGTGAAGGTCTAGCGGGGATGGAGACCCAGTACTTC
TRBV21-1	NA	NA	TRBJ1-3	CASSKTWQGSNSGNTIYF	TGTGCCAGCAGCAAAACCTGGCAGGGATCAAACTCTGGAAACACCATATATTTT
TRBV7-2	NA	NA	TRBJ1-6	CASSLEWANSPLHF	TGTGCCAGCAGCTTAGAATGGGCTAATTCACCCCTCCACTTT
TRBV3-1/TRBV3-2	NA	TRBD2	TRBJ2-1	CASSQDLTSGGGNEQFF	TGTGCCAGCAGCCAAGATTTGACTAGCGGGGGGGGCAATGAGCAGTTCTTC
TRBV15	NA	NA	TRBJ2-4	CATSRYSGGTNIQYF	TGTGCCACCAGCAGATACTCAGGGGGGACCAACATTCAGTACTTC
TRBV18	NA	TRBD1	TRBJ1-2	CASTSSPTGFSYGYTF	TGTGCCAGCACCAGCTCTCCGACAGGGTTTAGTTATGGCTACACCTTC
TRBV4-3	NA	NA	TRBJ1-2	CASSVAGNYGYTF	TGCGCCAGCAGCGTCGCGGGGAACTATGGCTACACCTTC
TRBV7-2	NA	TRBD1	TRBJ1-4	CASSFKPAGQGEKLFF	TGTGCCAGCAGCTTTAAACCAGCGGGACAGGGTGAAAAACTGTTTTTT
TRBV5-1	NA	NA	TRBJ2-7	CASSPRVASYEEQYF	TGCGCCAGCAGCCCCAGGGTTGCGTCTTACGAGGAGCAGTACTTC
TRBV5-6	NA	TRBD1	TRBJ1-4	CASSFQSTGGNEKLFF	TGTGCCAGCAGCTTCCAATCGACAGGGGGGAATGAAAAACTGTTTTTT
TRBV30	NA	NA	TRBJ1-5	CAWPRSDSRYSNQPQHF	TGTGCCTGGCCCCGGTCGGACAGCAGATATAGCAATCAGCCCCAGCATTTT
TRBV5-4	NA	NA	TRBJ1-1	CASSFGGGSTEAFF	TGTGCCAGCAGCTTCGGGGGGGGGAGCACTGAAGCTTTCTTT
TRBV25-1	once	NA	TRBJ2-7	CASSEGDYPYEQYF	TGTGCCAGCAGTGAAGGAGACTACCCCTACGAGCAGTACTTC
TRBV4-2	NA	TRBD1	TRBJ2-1	CASSQGDRGSHEQFF	TGTGCCAGCAGCCAAGGGGACAGGGGTTCCCATGAGCAGTTCTTC
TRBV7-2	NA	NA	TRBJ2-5	CASSPIAGAEETQYF	TGTGCCAGCAGCCCCATTGCAGGGGCTGAGGAGACCCAGTACTTC
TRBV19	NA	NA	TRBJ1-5	CASSIDLWAGFSNQPQHF	TGTGCCAGTAGTATAGATCTATGGGCAGGATTTAGCAATCAGCCCCAGCATTTT
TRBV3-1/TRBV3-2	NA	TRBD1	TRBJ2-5	CASSQDAGRGLETQYF	TGTGCCAGCAGCCAAGATGCCGGCAGGGGGCTGGAGACCCAGTACTTC
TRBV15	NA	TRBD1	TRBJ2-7	CATSRTGTGDSYEQYF	TGTGCCACCAGCAGGACGGGGACAGGCGACTCCTACGAGCAGTACTTC
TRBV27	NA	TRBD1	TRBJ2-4	CASRSTGTRNIQYF	TGTGCCAGCAGGTCGACAGGGACACGGAACATTCAGTACTTC
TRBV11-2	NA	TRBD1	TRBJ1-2	CASSLDGQGVGYTF	TGTGCCAGCAGCTTAGATGGACAGGGGGTGGGCTACACCTTC
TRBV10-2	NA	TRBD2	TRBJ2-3	CASTLLAGSTDTQYF	TGCGCCAGCACCTTACTAGCGGGCAGCACAGATACGCAGTATTTT
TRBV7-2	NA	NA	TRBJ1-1	CASSPSPGMNTEAFF	TGTGCCAGCAGCCCCAGCCCAGGTATGAACACTGAAGCTTTCTTT
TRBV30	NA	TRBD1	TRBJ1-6	CAYSGQGINSPLHF	TGTGCCTACTCGGGACAGGGGATTAATTCACCCCTCCACTTT
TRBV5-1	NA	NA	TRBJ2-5	CASSLEAGNQETQYF	TGCGCCAGCAGCTTGGAGGCGGGCAACCAAGAGACCCAGTACTTC
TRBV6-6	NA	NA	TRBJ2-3	CASSKGQTDTQYF	TGTGCCAGCAGTAAAGGACAGACAGATACGCAGTATTTT
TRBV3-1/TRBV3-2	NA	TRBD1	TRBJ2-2	CASSPRDRGSTGELFF	TGTGCCAGCAGCCCACGGGACAGGGGGTCCACCGGGGAGCTGTTTTTT
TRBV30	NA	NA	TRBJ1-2	CAWTTGTAGYTF	TGTGCCTGGACAACAGGGACGGCTGGCTACACCTTC
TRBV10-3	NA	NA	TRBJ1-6	CATEGVKSPLHF	TGTGCCACCGAAGGGGTAAAATCACCCCTCCACTTT
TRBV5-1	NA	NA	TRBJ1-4	CASSFGSTNEKLFF	TGCGCCAGCAGCTTCGGGTCAACTAATGAAAAACTGTTTTTT
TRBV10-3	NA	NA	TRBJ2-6	CAISAAQGGSGANVLTF	TGTGCCATCAGTGCGGCGCAGGGGGGCTCTGGGGCCAACGTCCTGACTTTC
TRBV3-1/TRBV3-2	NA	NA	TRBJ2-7	CASSPGYEQYF	TGTGCCAGCAGCCCCGGGTACGAGCAGTACTTC
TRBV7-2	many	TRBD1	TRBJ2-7	CASSLGGQGSYEQYF	TGTGCCAGCAGCTTAGGAGGACAGGGTTCCTACGAGCAGTACTTC
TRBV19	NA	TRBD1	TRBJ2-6	CASSIEGTGVAGANVLTF	TGTGCCAGTAGTATAGAGGGGACAGGGGTAGCTGGGGCCAACGTCCTGACTTTC
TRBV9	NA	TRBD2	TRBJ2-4	CASSSGTSGVRGPKNIQYF	TGTGCCAGCAGCTCCGGGACTAGCGGGGTTAGGGGTCCCAAAAACATTCAGTACTTC
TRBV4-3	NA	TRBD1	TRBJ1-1	CASSQESTGGHTEAFF	TGCGCCAGCAGCCAAGAATCAACAGGGGGTCATACTGAAGCTTTCTTT
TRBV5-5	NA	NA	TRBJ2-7	CASSSRLIPNSEQYF	TGTGCCAGCAGCTCCCGTCTGATACCCAACTCCGAGCAGTACTTC
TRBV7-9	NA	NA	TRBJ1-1	CASSLAGGRETEAFF	TGTGCCAGCAGCTTAGCGGGTGGGAGGGAGACTGAAGCTTTCTTT
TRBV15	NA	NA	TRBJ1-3	CATSRYNFGGLSGNTIYF	TGTGCCACCAGCAGATATAACTTCGGGGGGCTCTCTGGAAACACCATATATTTT
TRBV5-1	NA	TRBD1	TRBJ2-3	CASSLQGVSSTDTQYF	TGCGCCAGCAGCTTGCAGGGGGTGTCTAGCACAGATACGCAGTATTTT
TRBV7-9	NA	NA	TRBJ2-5	CASSQTNAGETQYF	TGTGCCAGCAGCCAGACCAATGCGGGGGAGACCCAGTACTTC
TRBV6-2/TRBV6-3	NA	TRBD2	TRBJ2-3	CASSYVASGYPSASTDTQYF	TGTGCCAGCAGTTACGTAGCTAGCGGGTACCCCAGTGCCAGCACAGATACGCAGTATTTT
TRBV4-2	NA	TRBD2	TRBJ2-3	CASSQDLAGGPDTQYF	TGTGCCAGCAGCCAAGACCTAGCGGGGGGGCCAGATACGCAGTATTTT
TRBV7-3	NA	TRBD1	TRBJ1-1	CASSLFSGTGGFGTEAFF	TGTGCCAGCAGCTTATTTTCGGGGACAGGGGGTTTCGGGACTGAAGCTTTCTTT